The rows below give T cell receptor beta chains drawn from one sample of a study of blood T cell repertoires in COVID-19. Some clones are missing from TCRdb's copy, which holds only in-frame ones; the method was immunoSEQ multiplex PCR. This table holds over 200,000 clones, about four fifths found once. The source material was PBMCs or T cells enriched from blood (not recorded which). The receptor set was obtained from a man aged 55-75 years who had recovered from COVID-19. Both conserved end residues are part of each CDR3. D genes are given only for firm matches. Part of the rows lack a size; the others show once, few, many or a class for expanded clones.

>TRBJ1-6|NA|TRBV7-8|NA
TGTGCCAGCACCTGGGACTCCCCAAGCTCCTATAATTCACCCCTCCACTTT
CASTWDSPSSYNSPLHF
>TRBJ2-1|NA|TRBV5-1|NA
TGCGCCAGCAGCGGAACAGTTTCCTACAATGAGCAGTTCTTC
CASSGTVSYNEQFF
>TRBJ1-6|NA|TRBV5-6|NA
TGTGCCAGCAGCTTGATAGGAGTTGGTTCACCCCTCCACTTT
CASSLIGVGSPLHF
>TRBJ2-6|NA|TRBV25-1|NA
TGTGCCAGCAGTGACAACTCTGGGGCCAACGTCCTGACTTTC
CASSDNSGANVLTF
>TRBJ1-5|NA|TRBV19|NA
TGTGCCAGTAGTGGGAGATGGGGGGGCAATCAGCCCCAGCATTTT
CASSGRWGGNQPQHF
>TRBJ2-7|NA|TRBV6-5|NA
TGTGCCAGCAGTATTCCGGGACAAATCTACGAGCAGTACTTC
CASSIPGQIYEQYF
>TRBJ1-2|NA|TRBV7-2|TRBD1
TGTGCCAGCAGCCGGGACAGGGCTGGCGGCTACACCTTC
CASSRDRAGGYTF
>TRBJ1-3|NA|TRBV7-8|NA
TGTGCCAGCAGCTACGACAGCCGTAACTCTGGAAACACCATATATTTT
CASSYDSRNSGNTIYF
>TRBJ1-6|NA|TRBV9|TRBD1
TGTGCCAGCAGCGTAGGGGGACAGATTAATTCACCCCTCCACTTT
CASSVGGQINSPLHF
>TRBJ1-3|NA|TRBV6-2/TRBV6-3|TRBD1
TGTGCCAGCAGTTACGCCCGTGGACAGGCCGTTATCGGAAACACCATATATTTT
CASSYARGQAVIGNTIYF
>TRBJ1-1|NA|TRBV7-9|TRBD1
TGTGCCAGCAGCTTAGGGACAGGGAACACTGAAGCTTTCTTT
CASSLGTGNTEAFF
>TRBJ1-3|NA|TRBV6-5|TRBD1
TGTGCCAGCAGTTACAGGACAGGCGCCTCTGGAAACACCATATATTTT
CASSYRTGASGNTIYF
>TRBJ1-1|NA|TRBV29-1|TRBD1
TGCAGCGTCACCCGGGACAGGAGCCCGTTTGAAGCTTTCTTT
CSVTRDRSPFEAFF
>TRBJ1-5|few|TRBV19|NA
TGTGCCAGTAGCTTGATGACCGGGGGCAATCAGCCCCAGCATTTT
CASSLMTGGNQPQHF
>TRBJ2-2|NA|TRBV19|TRBD1
TGTGCCAGTAGCCGCGGACAGGGCAGCACCGGGGAGCTGTTTTTT
CASSRGQGSTGELFF